The table lists the clone carrying this TCR beta chain with many counts. The antigen is not known. MiXCR, run by TCRdb on the RT-PCR reads, gives a single entry per CDR3 protein. This table has about 160,000 distinct CDR3 sequences, about 11% appearing once. Germline CDR1 reads SGHVS; CDR2 reads FQNEAQ. Between the trimmed V and J ends, which lost 2 bases and 4 bases, there was a span of 14 bases. CDR3 size: 15 residues. The data belong to a study of response to subunit inactivated influenza vaccine. Study outcomes and limitations: New T cells are recruited in small numbers by each seasonal influenza vaccination, according to the authors' suggestion.

The J gene is TRBJ2-5, the V gene TRBV7-8; a weak D match, TRBD1 (5 bases). Sequenced here: non-naive T cells sorted from PBMCs, sampled about 40 days after vaccination. The clonotype originates from a man in his forties or fifties who received an inactivated influenza vaccine. The CDR3 protein is CASSLSEGVGETQYF. As DNA, the CDR3 is TGTGCCAGCAGCTTATCCGAAGGGGTGGGAGAGACCCAGTACTTC.